This is a list of T cell receptor beta chains from one sample in a study of PD-1 blockade in classical Hodgkin lymphoma. Produced via immunoSEQ multiplex PCR; TCRdb's table is partial and in-frame only. The top ten clones hold about 9.4% of a sample with more than 90,000 clones, more than 70% of them seen once. The source material was peripheral blood mononuclear cells (PBMCs), sampled before the fourth cycle of nivolumab. These receptors originate from a human donor with classical Hodgkin lymphoma. CDR3s include the opening cysteine and the closing phenylalanine or tryptophan. A D gene is named only where the DNA matches it firmly.

CASSLGQGMSYTF	TRBV7-2	TRBD1	13
CASSTGQGVYEQYF	TRBV5-1	TRBD1	14
CASSPFRRQASYEQYF	TRBV7-9	NA	16
CASSPTGRTDTQYF	TRBV4-2	NA	14
CASSIASRLGDEQYF	TRBV19	NA	15
CASSLEGVALSGEQYF	TRBV5-1	NA	16
CASSWTLLAGGRDTQYF	TRBV5-8	TRBD2	17
CASSQSVGSTDTQYF	TRBV4-1	NA	15
CASSYSAGLFETQYF	TRBV6-5	NA	15
CASRTGQLYGYTF	TRBV28	TRBD1	13
CASSYSRGDEKLFF	TRBV6-6	NA	14
CASSLGRPQPGQLPRFYTQYF	TRBV7-7	TRBD1	21
CASSPQGGANYGYTF	TRBV6-1	NA	15
CASSEYRDYEQYF	TRBV25-1	NA	13
CASSLNQRGETQYF	TRBV18	NA	14
CASSELGFEAFF	TRBV6-1	NA	12
CASSPSPGLAGVGTQYF	TRBV7-7	TRBD2	17
CASSSLAGGPTYEQYF	TRBV7-9	TRBD2	16
CSALKRDEQFF	TRBV20-1	NA	11
CASSLPGQAHEQYF	TRBV27	TRBD1	14
CASIRGQGALSNQPQHF	TRBV10-1	TRBD1	17
CASSLLAGGVQTQYF	TRBV7-2	TRBD2	15
CASSSTVGNYGYTF	TRBV5-6	NA	14
CASSLYDEETQYF	TRBV7-9	NA	13
CASSYLPYNEQFF	TRBV5-6	NA	13
CASSRTGIEQYF	TRBV6-5	TRBD1	12
CASSYWTGGNGELFF	TRBV5-8	NA	15
CASGGEYNEQFF	TRBV10-3	TRBD2	12
CASTPGLALETQYF	TRBV5-1	TRBD2	14
CASSPRTSSYNEQFF	TRBV6-5	TRBD2	15
CASRTVGRYNEQFF	TRBV6-5	NA	14
CASSSPLLIGQGAAGEQYF	TRBV28	TRBD1	19
CASSYWDLSSYEQYF	TRBV6-6	NA	15
CAWSVSTLNQPQHF	TRBV30	NA	14
CASSLGTGSEQYF	TRBV5-1	TRBD1	13
CASSIPGSSYEQYF	TRBV19	NA	14
CAIRLSGSFTGELFF	TRBV10-3	TRBD2	15
CASSVELNEKLFF	TRBV6-1	NA	13
CASSYSAGPGRQFF	TRBV6-5	NA	14
CASSERGGISTNEKLFF	TRBV6-1	NA	17
CASSQVTSGGASTDTQYF	TRBV5-4	TRBD2	18
CATSQRYLGAGGYIQYF	TRBV15	NA	17
CASSLSLGFTNYGYTF	TRBV7-9	NA	16
CASSPGLRTRPNNEQFF	TRBV18	TRBD2	17
CATSRDRGETQYF	TRBV15	NA	13
CASSQDWRGAPGANVLTF	TRBV4-2	TRBD2	18
CATVGGSDYGYTF	TRBV10-3	NA	13
CASRGETNNEQFF	TRBV25-1	NA	13
CAISESTGRQPQHF	TRBV10-3	NA	14
CASRSTGTGVLGSPLHF	TRBV5-6	TRBD1	17
CASSLPALYGYTF	TRBV28	NA	13
CASSERVTGSGNTIYF	TRBV25-1	NA	16
CASSLGGQGTDTQYF	TRBV5-1	TRBD1	15
CASSQDVGLASNEKLFF	TRBV4-1	NA	17
CASSNLGGYNEQFF	TRBV18	NA	14